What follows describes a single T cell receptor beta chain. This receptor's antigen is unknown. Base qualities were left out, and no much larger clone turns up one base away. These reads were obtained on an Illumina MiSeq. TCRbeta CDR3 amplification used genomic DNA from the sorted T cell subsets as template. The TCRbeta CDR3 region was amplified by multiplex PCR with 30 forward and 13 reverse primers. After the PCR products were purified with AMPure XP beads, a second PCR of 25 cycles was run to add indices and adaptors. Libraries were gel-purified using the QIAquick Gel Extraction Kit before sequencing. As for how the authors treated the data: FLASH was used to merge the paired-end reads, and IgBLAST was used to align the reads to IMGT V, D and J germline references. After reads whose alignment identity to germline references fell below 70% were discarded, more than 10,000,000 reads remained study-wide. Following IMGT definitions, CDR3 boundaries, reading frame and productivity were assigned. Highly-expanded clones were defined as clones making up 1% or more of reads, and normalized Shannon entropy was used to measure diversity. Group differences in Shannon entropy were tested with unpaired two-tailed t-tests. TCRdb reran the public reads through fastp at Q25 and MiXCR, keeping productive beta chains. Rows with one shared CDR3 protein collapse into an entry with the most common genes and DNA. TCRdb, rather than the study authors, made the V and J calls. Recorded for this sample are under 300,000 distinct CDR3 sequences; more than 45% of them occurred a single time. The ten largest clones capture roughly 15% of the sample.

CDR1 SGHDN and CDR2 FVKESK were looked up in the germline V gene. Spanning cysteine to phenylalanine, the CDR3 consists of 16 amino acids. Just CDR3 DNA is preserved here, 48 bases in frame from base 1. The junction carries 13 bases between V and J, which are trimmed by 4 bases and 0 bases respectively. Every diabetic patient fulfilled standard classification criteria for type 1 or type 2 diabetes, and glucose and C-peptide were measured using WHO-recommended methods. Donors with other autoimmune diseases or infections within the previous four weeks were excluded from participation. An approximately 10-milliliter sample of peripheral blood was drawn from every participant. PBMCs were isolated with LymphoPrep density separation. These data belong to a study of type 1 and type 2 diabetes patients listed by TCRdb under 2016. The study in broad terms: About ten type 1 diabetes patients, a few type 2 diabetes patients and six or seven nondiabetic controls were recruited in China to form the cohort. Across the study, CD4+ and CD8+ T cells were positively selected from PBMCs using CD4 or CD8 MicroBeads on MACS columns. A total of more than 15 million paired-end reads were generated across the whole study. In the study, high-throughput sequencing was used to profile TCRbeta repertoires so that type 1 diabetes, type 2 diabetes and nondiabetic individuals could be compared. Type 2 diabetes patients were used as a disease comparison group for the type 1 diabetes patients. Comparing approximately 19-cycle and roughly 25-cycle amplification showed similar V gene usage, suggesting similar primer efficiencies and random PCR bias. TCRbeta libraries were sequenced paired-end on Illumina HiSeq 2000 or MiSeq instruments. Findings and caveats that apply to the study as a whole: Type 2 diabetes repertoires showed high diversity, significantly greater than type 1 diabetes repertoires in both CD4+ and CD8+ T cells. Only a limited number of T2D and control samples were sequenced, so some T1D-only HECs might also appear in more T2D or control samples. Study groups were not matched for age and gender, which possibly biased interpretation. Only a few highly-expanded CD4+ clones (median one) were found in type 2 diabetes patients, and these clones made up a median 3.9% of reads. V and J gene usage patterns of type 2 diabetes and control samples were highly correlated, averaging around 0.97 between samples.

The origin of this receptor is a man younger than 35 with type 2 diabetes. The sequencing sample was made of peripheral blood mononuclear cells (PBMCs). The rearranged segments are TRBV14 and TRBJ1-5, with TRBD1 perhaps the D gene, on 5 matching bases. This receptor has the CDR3 CASSRWDAPSNQPQHF. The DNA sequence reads TGTGCCAGCAGCCGGTGGGACGCACCTAGCAATCAGCCCCAGCATTTT.